This T cell receptor (beta chain) was retrieved from a study of blood T cell repertoires in COVID-19. For the study at large: Samples taken during acute and convalescent COVID-19 were collected in the United States, Italy and Spain. The cDNA or gDNA used as material had been derived from T cells, B-cell-depleted T cells, or PBMCs.

Authors' methods: The authors estimated nucleated cell counts from reference gene primer amplification. Measured with immunoSEQ multiplex PCR; TCRdb has only the in-frame clones, and not every one. From that table come the V and J calls and clone size; the DNA was used to work out D and trimming. The data contain approximately 160,000 clones, 90% of them singletons. V lost 2 bases to trimming and J lost 2 bases; unmatched junction nucleotides: 2. CDR3 length equals 14 residues. Germline-derived CDR1 and CDR2 are SNHLY and FYNNEI. This clone was seen a single time. This chain uses TRBV2 with TRBJ2-7; 8 bases line up with TRBD1. The sequence was obtained from a man aged 60-69 years with active or convalescent COVID-19. The sequenced material came from peripheral blood. The CDR3 nucleotides are TGTGCCAGCAGTGAACGGACAGGGCCCTACGAGCAGTACTTC. Translation: CASSERTGPYEQYF.